Listed below are T cell receptor beta chains from one sample, sequenced in a study of blood T cell repertoires in COVID-19. The protocol was immunoSEQ multiplex PCR, while the TCRdb copy is restricted to in-frame clones and leaves out a portion. The data contain 150,000 to 200,000 clones, 80% to 85% of them singletons. Source material: peripheral blood. These receptors all stem from a human donor with acute or convalescent COVID-19. The donor label of this sample is uncertain. Both conserved end residues are part of each CDR3. The D gene is left open where the match is weak. A row's size may be missing; if present it is once, few, many or a size class.

clone_size	cdr3_length	v_call	j_call	d_call	cdr3_aa	cdr3_nt
-	17	TRBV15	TRBJ2-7	TRBD2	CATSRVAQRPGGYEQYF	TGTGCCACCAGCAGAGTTGCCCAGCGGCCGGGAGGGTACGAGCAGTACTTC
-	17	TRBV7-2	TRBJ2-1	TRBD2	CASSLLASGSSYNEQFF	TGTGCCAGCAGCTTATTGGCTAGCGGCAGCTCCTACAATGAGCAGTTCTTC
-	15	TRBV2	TRBJ2-2	TRBD2	CASSEARGANGELFF	TGTGCCAGCAGTGAAGCGCGGGGGGCCAACGGGGAGCTGTTTTTT
-	17	TRBV6-7	TRBJ1-2	TRBD1	CASSETSEDREVGGYTF	TGTGCCAGCAGTGAGACCTCCGAGGACAGGGAGGTTGGTGGCTACACCTTC
few	14	TRBV30	TRBJ1-1	-	CAWRETVTNTEAFF	TGTGCCTGGAGGGAGACAGTTACCAACACTGAAGCTTTCTTT
-	11	TRBV7-8	TRBJ1-1	-	CASGGTYEAFF	TGTGCCAGCGGGGGGACCTATGAAGCTTTCTTT
-	16	TRBV6-2/TRBV6-3	TRBJ1-1	TRBD1	CASSYGQGAMNTEAFF	TGTGCCAGCAGTTACGGCCAGGGGGCCATGAACACTGAAGCTTTCTTT
-	15	TRBV29-1	TRBJ2-7	TRBD1	CSVEGGTGSSYEQYF	TGCAGCGTTGAGGGGGGGACAGGGAGCTCCTACGAGCAGTACTTC
-	16	TRBV5-1	TRBJ1-3	-	CASSLAETSTGNTIYF	TGCGCCAGCAGCTTGGCCGAAACATCCACTGGAAACACCATATATTTT
once	14	TRBV7-9	TRBJ2-3	-	CASSLRGGADTQYF	TGTGCCAGCAGCCTGCGTGGAGGGGCAGATACGCAGTATTTT
-	17	TRBV11-2	TRBJ2-3	TRBD1	CASSRFSDRASTDTQYF	TGTGCCAGCAGCCGATTCTCGGACAGGGCTAGCACAGATACGCAGTATTTT
-	15	TRBV3-1/TRBV3-2	TRBJ1-3	-	CASSQDRGSGNTIYF	TGTGCCAGCAGCCAAGACAGGGGTTCTGGAAACACCATATATTTT
-	15	TRBV6-1	TRBJ2-5	-	CASSESPAGQETQYF	TGTGCCAGCAGTGAATCGCCGGCGGGCCAAGAGACCCAGTACTTC
once	17	TRBV27	TRBJ1-2	TRBD1	CASRTLNPGQGYYGYTF	TGTGCCAGCAGGACCCTTAACCCGGGACAGGGGTACTATGGCTACACCTTC
-	13	TRBV14	TRBJ2-3	-	CASRAEGRDTQYF	TGTGCCAGCAGGGCGGAGGGACGGGATACGCAGTATTTT
few	13	TRBV28	TRBJ1-2	-	CASSLQAFYGYTF	TGTGCCAGCAGTTTACAGGCGTTCTATGGCTACACCTTC
-	14	TRBV28	TRBJ2-3	TRBD1	CASKGTAYTDTQYF	TGTGCCAGCAAGGGGACAGCCTACACAGATACGCAGTATTTT
-	14	TRBV3-1/TRBV3-2	TRBJ1-2	-	CASSQGGTSSGYTF	TGTGCCAGCAGCCAAGGCGGGACCTCCAGTGGCTACACCTTC
-	13	TRBV6-5	TRBJ1-4	-	CASSYSTGGKLFF	TGTGCCAGCAGTTACTCGACAGGAGGAAAACTGTTTTTT
-	15	TRBV5-4	TRBJ2-2	TRBD1	CASRRGTGNTGELFF	TGTGCCAGCAGAAGGGGGACAGGGAACACCGGGGAGCTGTTTTTT
-	14	TRBV7-9	TRBJ1-5	-	CASSFGRGGQPQHF	TGTGCCAGCAGCTTTGGAAGGGGTGGTCAGCCCCAGCATTTT
-	14	TRBV6-6	TRBJ1-1	-	CASSSGQTLTEAFF	TGTGCCAGCAGCTCTGGACAGACTCTGACTGAAGCTTTCTTT
once	12	TRBV5-1	TRBJ2-3	-	CASSLEEDTQYF	TGCGCCAGCAGCTTGGAGGAGGATACGCAGTATTTT
-	15	TRBV29-1	TRBJ2-3	-	CSVEDRVPPRDTQYF	TGCAGCGTTGAAGATCGGGTTCCTCCAAGGGATACGCAGTATTTT
-	14	TRBV7-3	TRBJ1-2	TRBD1	CASSWGQGNYGYTF	TGTGCCAGCAGTTGGGGACAGGGTAACTATGGCTACACCTTC
-	14	TRBV21-1	TRBJ2-7	-	CASTFTGLRDEQYF	TGTGCCAGCACCTTTACGGGACTCAGGGACGAGCAGTACTTC
-	17	TRBV19	TRBJ2-6	TRBD1	CASGSGTGLSGANVLTF	TGTGCCAGTGGGTCCGGGACAGGGCTCTCTGGGGCCAACGTCCTGACTTTC
-	16	TRBV10-1	TRBJ2-2	-	CASSESGQVNTGELFF	TGCGCCAGCAGTGAGTCTGGGCAGGTTAACACCGGGGAGCTGTTTTTT
-	13	TRBV27	TRBJ2-1	-	CASSLWALKLLFF	TGTGCCAGCAGTTTATGGGCGTTGAAGCTACTGTTCTTC
-	12	TRBV7-9	TRBJ1-3	-	CASSNTGNTIYF	TGTGCCAGCAGTAATACTGGAAACACCATATATTTT
few	15	TRBV30	TRBJ1-3	TRBD1	CAWSVDRGIGNTIYF	TGTGCCTGGAGTGTAGACAGGGGAATTGGAAACACCATATATTTT
-	15	TRBV2	TRBJ2-7	TRBD2	CASARTRTSGYEQYF	TGTGCCAGCGCTCGGACCCGGACTAGCGGATACGAGCAGTACTTC
-	13	TRBV2	TRBJ1-2	-	CASTGDSAYGYTF	TGTGCCAGCACGGGAGACAGCGCCTATGGCTACACCTTC
-	15	TRBV2	TRBJ2-2	TRBD1	CASSFGQGGTGELFF	TGTGCCAGCAGTTTTGGACAGGGCGGTACCGGGGAGCTGTTTTTT
-	14	TRBV6-4	TRBJ2-3	-	CASRPGPGTDTQYF	TGTGCCAGCAGACCGGGTCCTGGGACAGATACGCAGTATTTT
-	15	TRBV19	TRBJ2-5	TRBD1	CASSTRTGGGETQYF	TGTGCCAGTAGTACAAGGACAGGGGGAGGAGAGACCCAGTACTTC
-	15	TRBV19	TRBJ1-5	-	CASRDRTISNQPQHF	TGTGCCAGCCGAGACAGGACCATCAGCAATCAGCCCCAGCATTTT
-	14	TRBV30	TRBJ1-5	-	CAWSDGDSNQPQHF	TGTGCCTGGAGTGACGGTGATAGCAATCAGCCCCAGCATTTT
-	15	TRBV9	TRBJ2-7	TRBD2	CASSVGIAGPYEQYF	TGTGCCAGCAGCGTAGGGATAGCGGGACCCTACGAGCAGTACTTC
-	16	TRBV18	TRBJ2-6	TRBD2	CASSQSGGSGANVLTF	TGTGCCAGCTCACAATCGGGGGGGTCTGGGGCCAACGTCCTGACTTTC
-	15	TRBV5-1	TRBJ1-2	TRBD1	CASSFWGQGDGGYTF	TGCGCCAGCAGCTTCTGGGGACAGGGGGATGGAGGCTACACCTTC
once	16	TRBV6-5	TRBJ1-1	TRBD1	CASSSPDRGRNTEAFF	TGTGCCAGCAGTTCCCCGGACAGGGGGAGAAACACTGAAGCTTTCTTT
once	17	TRBV7-2	TRBJ2-6	TRBD2	CASSLSGLAGGANVLTF	TGTGCCAGCAGCCTCTCGGGACTAGCTGGTGGGGCCAACGTCCTGACTTTC
-	17	TRBV11-2	TRBJ2-7	-	CASRRSYRGEGQDEQYF	TGTGCCAGCAGAAGGTCCTATAGGGGGGAGGGCCAGGACGAGCAGTACTTC
-	14	TRBV5-4	TRBJ2-1	-	CASSPTGSYNEQFF	TGTGCCAGCAGCCCGACTGGCTCCTACAATGAGCAGTTCTTC
-	14	TRBV28	TRBJ1-2	TRBD1	CASSLNDRVYGYTF	TGTGCCAGCAGTTTAAATGACAGGGTGTATGGCTACACCTTC
-	14	TRBV14	TRBJ1-4	TRBD1	CASSQRGLDEKLFF	TGTGCCAGCAGCCAAAGGGGGCTCGATGAAAAACTGTTTTTT
-	17	TRBV10-1	TRBJ2-3	-	CASSDSAGGVRTDTQYF	TGCGCCAGCAGTGATTCGGCGGGTGGCGTGAGGACAGATACGCAGTATTTT
-	15	TRBV4-1	TRBJ1-1	TRBD1	CASSLLGQGGTEAFF	TGCGCCAGCAGCCTACTTGGACAGGGCGGCACTGAAGCTTTCTTT
-	16	TRBV11-2	TRBJ1-1	-	CASSLWGGAMNTEAFF	TGTGCCAGCAGCTTATGGGGAGGGGCTATGAACACTGAAGCTTTCTTT
-	13	TRBV25-1	TRBJ1-2	-	CASSTGINYGYTF	TGTGCCAGCAGTACAGGGATTAACTATGGCTACACCTTC
-	13	TRBV12-3/TRBV12-4	TRBJ1-2	-	CASSLRVNYGYTF	TGTGCCAGCAGTTTGAGGGTTAACTATGGCTACACCTTC
-	11	TRBV6-5	TRBJ2-1	-	CATHQGGEQFF	TGTGCCACCCACCAAGGGGGTGAGCAGTTCTTC
-	14	TRBV10-2	TRBJ2-7	-	CASSAPGTSYEQYF	TGCGCCAGCAGTGCGCCAGGGACTTCCTACGAGCAGTACTTC
-	18	TRBV15	TRBJ1-5	TRBD1	CATSRFQGQDYSNQPQHF	TGTGCCACCAGCAGATTCCAGGGACAGGACTATAGCAATCAGCCCCAGCATTTT